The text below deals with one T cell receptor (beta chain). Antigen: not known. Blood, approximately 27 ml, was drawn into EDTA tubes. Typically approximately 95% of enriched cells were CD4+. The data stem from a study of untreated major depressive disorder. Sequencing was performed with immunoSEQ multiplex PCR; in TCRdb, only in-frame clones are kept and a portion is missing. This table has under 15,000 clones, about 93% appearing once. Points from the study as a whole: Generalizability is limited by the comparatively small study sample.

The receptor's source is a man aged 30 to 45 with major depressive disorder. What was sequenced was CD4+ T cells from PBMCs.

In nucleotides, the CDR3 is TGTGCCAGCTCAGAGGACAGGGGGATCTACGGATACACCTTC. This gives the protein CASSEDRGIYGYTF. V gene TRBV18 combines with J gene TRBJ1-2; 10 nucleotides agree with TRBD1. The CDR3 is made up of 14 amino acids. J gave up 11 bases and V 5 bases, and 11 bases lay outside the gene matches. From germline, CDR1 is KGHSH and CDR2 LQKENI.